The next 18 T cell receptor beta chains were all read from a single sample in a study of cytomegalovirus exposure and HLA in healthy donors. The PCR had 60 Vbeta and 13 Jbeta primers. Data came from immunoSEQ multiplex PCR; TCRdb stores just in-frame clones and leaves some out. The profile shows roughly 100,000 clones, about 80% of them singletons. Sequencing was performed on PBMCs. These receptors were collected from a woman aged 40 to 50 in good health and CMV-seronegative.

The chain carries TRBV5-1 and TRBJ1-6; D is unclear. Trimming cost V 5 bases and J 4 bases, with 16 bases left between them. This CDR3 contains 16 residues. Germline loops: CDR1 SGHRS, CDR2 YFSETQ. CDR3 loop: CASRGGLPPYNSPLHF. In DNA form, the CDR3 reads TGCGCCAGCAGAGGAGGTCTCCCTCCGTATAATTCACCCCTCCACTTT.

As DNA, the CDR3 is TGTGCCAGCAGTGAATGGGTCCGGGGAGTAGGGTACTTC. Protein: CASSEWVRGVGYF. V is TRBV2 and J is TRBJ2-7; the D gene is possibly TRBD2 (5 bases). This CDR3 spans 13 amino acids. The V end lost 2 bases, the J end lost 12 bases, and 17 bases lay between the germline ends. CDR1 SNHLY and CDR2 FYNNEI come from the germline V gene.

This chain connects TRBV19 to TRBJ2-3; 7 nucleotides align to TRBD1. The germline V gene has CDR1 LNHDA and CDR2 SQIVND (reference sequence). This CDR3 comprises 15 residues. V was pared by 3 bases and J by 5 bases, with 8 bases of the junction left unmatched. The CDR3 bases are TGTGCCAGTAGTATCTCACTGGCAGGGGGAGATACGCAGTATTTT. Translation: CASSISLAGGDTQYF.

This clone showed up just once. The rearrangement uses TRBV2 and TRBJ2-7; weak D call: TRBD1 (5 bases). In germline, CDR1 is SNHLY, CDR2 FYNNEI. V lost 5 bases, J lost 0 bases, and 14 bases lay in between. The CDR3 is 15 amino acids. The CDR3 bases are TGTGCCAGCAGTTCGGACACCGAGATCTCCTACGAGCAGTACTTC. Translation gives CASSSDTEISYEQYF.

V gene TRBV5-6 combines with J gene TRBJ2-5; TRBD1 aligns across 8 bases. V shed 4 bases and J 4 bases; nucleotides not matched to a gene: 9. The CDR3 covers 15 residues. From germline, CDR1 is SGHDT and CDR2 YYEEEE. CDR3 sequence (DNA): TGTGCCAGCAGCACTACGCAGGGGGCGGGAGAGACCCAGTACTTC. Protein sequence: CASSTTQGAGETQYF.

This CDR3 is CSVDGQMNTEAFF. The DNA for the CDR3 is TGCAGCGTTGACGGACAGATGAACACTGAAGCTTTCTTT. The genes are TRBV29-1 and TRBJ1-1; TRBD1 is a possible D gene (6 bases). Between the trimmed V and J ends, which lost 3 bases and 0 bases, there was a span of 8 bases. The CDR3 spans 13 residues. In germline, CDR1 is SQVTM, CDR2 ANQGSEA.

Concerning this clone: Within the sample, other DNA sequences also encode this same CDR3. The rearrangement links TRBV28 to TRBJ2-7, with D uncertain. This CDR3 has 12 residues. Trimming left V 4 bases short and J 1 base short, with 5 bases between. Germline V gene data show CDR1 as MDHEN and CDR2 as SYDVKM. The DNA of the CDR3 is TGTGCCAGCAGTTGGAGTTCCTACGAGCAGTACTTC. This gives the protein CASSWSSYEQYF. The entire variable domain, with the rest obtained from reference TRBV28 and TRBJ2-7, is as follows: DVKVTQSSRYLVKRTGEKVFLECVQDMDHENMFWYRQDPGLGLRLIYFSYDVKMKEKGDIPEGYSVSREKKERFSLILESASTNQTSMYLCASSWSSYEQYFGPGTRLTVT.

The V gene is TRBV5-4, the J gene TRBJ2-7, with TRBD2 as a possible D gene (5 bases). Per germline, CDR1 SGHNT and CDR2 YYREEE (reference sequence). The CDR3 sequence is 11 residues long. The V end lost 5 bases, the J end lost 5 bases, and 8 bases lay between the germline ends. The chain's CDR3 is CASRHGDEQYF. Written as DNA, the CDR3 is TGTGCCAGCAGGCACGGGGACGAGCAGTACTTC.

In the case of this clone: Compared with germline, one end of the junction differs, possibly owing to a read error. Different DNA sequences within this sample yield the same CDR3. The gene calls are TRBV5-1 and TRBJ2-7, with 7 bases identical to TRBD2. The CDR3 is 14 residues long. Germline values: CDR1 SGHRS, CDR2 YFSETQ. In DNA form, the CDR3 reads TGCGCCAGCAGCTTCGGGGGAGGGTCCTACGAACAGTACTTC. Translating it yields CASSFGGGSYEQYF. Full variable domain (missing parts from reference TRBV5-1 and TRBJ2-7): KAGVTQTPRYLIKTRGQQVTLSCSPISGHRSVSWYQQTPGQGLQFLFEYFSETQRNKGNFPGRFSGRQFSNSRSEMNVSTLELGDSALYLCASSFGGGSYEQYFGPGTRLTVT.

The chain joins TRBV18 to TRBJ1-4, with unresolved D. Germline values: CDR1 KGHSH, CDR2 LQKENI. CDR3 length: 15 residues. The V end lost 2 bases, the J end lost 5 bases, and 12 bases lay between the germline ends. The CDR3 sequence: CASSPTAGLNEKLFF. The CDR3 DNA follows: TGTGCCAGCTCACCAACCGCCGGACTGAATGAAAAACTGTTTTTT. The whole variable domain, filled in from reference TRBV18 and TRBJ1-4, reads NAGVMQNPRHLVRRRGQEARLRCSPMKGHSHVYWYRQLPEEGLKFMVYLQKENIIDESGMPKERFSAEFPKEGPSILRIQQVVRGDSAAYFCASSPTAGLNEKLFFGSGTQLSVL.

The chain uses TRBV7-9 and TRBJ2-2, with D perhaps TRBD2 (7 bases). Deletions cut 4 bases from V and 3 bases from J, with 15 bases between. The CDR3 length is 16 residues. The germline V gene has CDR1 SEHNR and CDR2 FQNEAQ (reference sequence). For the CDR3, the DNA is TGTGCCAGCAGCTCATTCGGGGGGCGAGACACCGGGGAGCTGTTTTTT. This sequence encodes CASSSFGGRDTGELFF.

This clone was seen only a few times. The chain combines TRBV6-5 with TRBJ1-2, with D hard to call. The germline V and J ends were trimmed by 0 bases and 4 bases, with 12 bases remaining between them. Germline V gene lookup returns CDR1 MNHEY and CDR2 SVGAGI. CDR3 length: 15 amino acids. CDR3 sequence reads: CASSYSKAGTYGYTF. Written as DNA, the CDR3 is TGTGCCAGCAGTTACTCGAAGGCAGGTACCTATGGCTACACCTTC.

The chain joins TRBV28 to TRBJ1-5; TRBD1 agrees at 7 bases. This CDR3 contains 18 residues. J was trimmed by 1 base and V by 3 bases; bases with no gene match: 12. From germline, CDR1 is MDHEN and CDR2 SYDVKM. CDR3 DNA sequence: TGTGCCAGCAGTTTTTGGAATGGACAGGAGAGAAGCAATCAGCCCCAGCATTTT. Translation gives CASSFWNGQERSNQPQHF. The whole variable domain, filled in from reference TRBV28 and TRBJ1-5, reads DVKVTQSSRYLVKRTGEKVFLECVQDMDHENMFWYRQDPGLGLRLIYFSYDVKMKEKGDIPEGYSVSREKKERFSLILESASTNQTSMYLCASSFWNGQERSNQPQHFGDGTRLSIL.

V and J are TRBV6-5 and TRBJ1-4, with D possibly matching TRBD1 (5 bases). The CDR3 totals 14 residues. The V and J ends lost 2 bases and 4 bases respectively, with 8 bases between them. Germline V gene lookup returns CDR1 MNHEY and CDR2 SVGAGI. The CDR3 spells CASSYGGVNEKLFF. In DNA form, the CDR3 reads TGTGCCAGCAGTTACGGAGGGGTTAATGAAAAACTGTTTTTT.

J is TRBJ2-5 and V is TRBV7-2, with D possibly TRBD1 on 6 matching bases. Trimming pared 4 bases from V and 5 bases from J, leaving 20 bases between. The CDR3 totals 16 residues. The germline CDR1 and CDR2 sequences are SGHTA and FQGNSA. The CDR3 DNA reads as TGTGCCAGCAGCTCCACCGGGTTGGGAAGGGGGGAGACCCAGTACTTC. Protein: CASSSTGLGRGETQYF.

This clone has a handful of counts. The chain combines TRBV4-3 with TRBJ2-2, with D possibly TRBD1 on 6 matching bases. The CDR3 extends over 15 amino acids. With 4 bases removed from V and 5 bases from J, the gap between germline ends came to 14 bases. CDR1 LGHNA and CDR2 YSLEER come from the germline V gene. The CDR3 sequence: CASSLGTRGTGELFF. The CDR3 nucleotides are TGCGCCAGCAGCCTCGGGACAAGGGGGACCGGGGAGCTGTTTTTT.

The chain recombines TRBV12-5 with TRBJ2-1; TRBD2 might be the D (6 bases). Germline CDR1 and CDR2: LGHNT and FRNRAP. The CDR3 totals 15 residues. The V and J ends lost 6 bases and 4 bases respectively, with 16 bases between them. The CDR3 coding sequence is TGTGCTAGTGGGGGGAGGCCGAGCTCTTACAATGAGCAGTTCTTC. It codes for CASGGRPSSYNEQFF.

CDR3 sequence reads: CASLNRDRNTDTQYF. The CDR3 DNA reads as TGTGCCAGCCTAAACCGGGACAGAAACACAGATACGCAGTATTTT. The genes are TRBV2 and TRBJ2-3; 7 bases map to TRBD1. The CDR3 is made up of 15 amino acids. V lost 8 bases, J lost 2 bases, and 10 bases stayed unmatched. Per the germline V gene, CDR1 is SNHLY and CDR2 is FYNNEI.